This T cell receptor (beta chain) was identified during a study of cytomegalovirus exposure and HLA in healthy donors. Study-level points and caveats: Within the data, a cluster of highly shared sequence variants was likely a sequencing artifact. A later analysis, which compared TCR beta chains of equal frequency, found the HLA-associated ones more clonally expanded. Donors were assumed by presence/absence analyses to have roughly uniform sequencing depth.

A multiplex PCR was run with 60 Vbeta primers and 13 Jbeta primers. Authors' methods: In a later analysis, 80 million to 100 million unique TCR beta chains included roughly 11 million shared by two or more donors. Profiling relied on immunoSEQ multiplex PCR, and the TCRdb table lists in-frame clones only, not all of them. D and trimming were read from the DNA, whereas the V and J calls and clone size are those reported in that table. The sample consists of 150,000 to 200,000 clones, roughly 83% of them appearing once. Per germline, CDR1 SQVTM and CDR2 ANQGSEA. The CDR3 has 15 residues. Details on this clone: What it binds is not known. Compared with germline, one end of the junction differs, possibly owing to a read error.

The rearrangement joins TRBV29-1 to TRBJ2-4, with D maybe TRBD1 (6 bases). The receptor was derived from a woman between 18 and 30 years old in good health and CMV-seronegative. The sample comprised PBMCs. The CDR3: CSVEDGGRVGNSQYF. The CDR3 nucleotides are TGCAGCGTTGAAGATGGGGGCAGGGTGGGAAACAGTCAGTACTTC.